This T cell receptor (beta chain) appears in the sequencing data of a study of control samples from healthy donors and cancer patients. Trimming left V 5 bases short and J 4 bases short, with 15 bases between. The CDR3 length is 14 residues. The germline V gene encodes CDR1 SGHAT and CDR2 FQNNGV. Data came from immunoSEQ multiplex PCR; TCRdb stores just in-frame clones and leaves some out. The repertoire holds 150,000 or so clones, with over 90% as singletons. This clonotype originated in a man between 45 and 60 years old in good health. Sequenced: blood. The rearrangement joins TRBV11-2 to TRBJ2-7, with D tentatively TRBD1 (6 bases). The CDR3 loop reads CASSPDVQGYEQYF. The CDR3, as DNA: TGTGCCAGCAGCCCAGACGTACAGGGTTACGAGCAGTACTTC.